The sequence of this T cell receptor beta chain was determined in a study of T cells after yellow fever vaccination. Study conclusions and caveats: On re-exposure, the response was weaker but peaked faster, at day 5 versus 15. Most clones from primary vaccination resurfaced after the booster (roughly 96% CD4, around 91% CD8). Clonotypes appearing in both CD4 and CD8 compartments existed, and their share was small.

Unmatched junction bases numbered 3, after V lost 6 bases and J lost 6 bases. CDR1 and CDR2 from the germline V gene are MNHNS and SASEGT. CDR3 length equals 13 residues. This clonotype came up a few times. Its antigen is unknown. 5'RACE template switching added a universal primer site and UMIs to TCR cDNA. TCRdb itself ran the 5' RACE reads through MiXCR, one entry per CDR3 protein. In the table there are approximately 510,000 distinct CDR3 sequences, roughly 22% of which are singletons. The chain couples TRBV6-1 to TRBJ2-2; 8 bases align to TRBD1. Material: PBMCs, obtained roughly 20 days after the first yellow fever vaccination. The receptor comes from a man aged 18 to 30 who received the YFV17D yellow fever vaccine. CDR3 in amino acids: CASRIQGAGELFF. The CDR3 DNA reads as TGTGCCAGCAGAATACAGGGGGCCGGGGAGCTGTTTTTT.